This T cell receptor beta chain stems from a study of regulatory dendritic cells for organ transplantation. Points from the study as a whole: Memory CD8+ T cells were the most oligoclonal; naive cells were highly diverse.

As for this clone: The antigen is undetermined.

CFSE-labeled sorted T cells met regulatory or mature dendritic cells for four to five days. V lost 4 bases to trimming and J lost 3 bases; unmatched junction nucleotides: 6. The germline V gene encodes CDR1 MGHRA and CDR2 YSYEKL. The length of the CDR3 is 15 residues. The table came from immunoSEQ multiplex PCR; TCRdb's copy has only in-frame clones and leaves some out. In the table there are 9,500 to 11,000 clones, 65% to 80% of which are singletons. The genes are TRBV4-1 and TRBJ2-3, with 8 bases aligning to TRBD1. This receptor was identified in a human donor in good health. Material for sequencing was memory CD4+ T cells from blood cultured with regulatory dendritic cells. Stated subset: CD45RO+ memory T cells. CDR3 loop: CASSPGQGITDTQYF. The CDR3 coding sequence is TGCGCCAGCAGCCCCGGACAGGGAATTACAGATACGCAGTATTTT.